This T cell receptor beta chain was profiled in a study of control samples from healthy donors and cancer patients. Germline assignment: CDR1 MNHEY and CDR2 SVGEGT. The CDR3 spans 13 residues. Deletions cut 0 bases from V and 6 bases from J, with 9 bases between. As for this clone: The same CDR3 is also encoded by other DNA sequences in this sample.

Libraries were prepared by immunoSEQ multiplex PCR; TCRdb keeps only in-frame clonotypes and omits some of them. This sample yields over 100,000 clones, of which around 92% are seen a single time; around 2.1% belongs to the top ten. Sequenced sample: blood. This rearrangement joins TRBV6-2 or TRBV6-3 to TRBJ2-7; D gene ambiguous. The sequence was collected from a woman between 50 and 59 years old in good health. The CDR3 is CASSYSTSREQYF. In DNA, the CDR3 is TGTGCCAGCAGTTACTCCACCAGTCGCGAGCAGTACTTC.